The clone carrying this T cell receptor beta chain showed up just once. Its cognate antigen is unknown. The V gene's germline CDR1 is WNHNN and CDR2 SYGVQD (reference sequence). With 2 bases clipped from V and 5 bases from J, the junction kept 7 bases outside the gene matches. This CDR3 spans 15 amino acids. This sample is drawn from a study of shared clonotypes between healthy human individuals. Naive CD45RA+ and memory CD45RA-negative subsets were split from CD4+ cells. Each subset's genomic DNA was split evenly across several immunoSEQ plates. Clones were read by immunoSEQ multiplex PCR, and TCRdb kept only the in-frame ones, dropping some. This table holds hundreds of thousands of clones, around 78% found once. Points from the study as a whole: Sharing across four donors was highest in naive CD4 (roughly 5%) and lowest in memory CD8 (roughly 0.4%). The authors expected sequencing depth to affect clonotype sharing among donors.

The source is a woman aged 25 to 45 in good health. Material for sequencing was memory CD4+ T cells sorted from blood. The subset denotes: CD45RA-negative fraction. The chain employs TRBV10-1 and TRBJ2-5; TRBD1 matches at 8 bases. CDR3 coding DNA: TGCGCCAGCAGTGAGGGACAGGGAGTAGGGGAGACCCAGTACTTC. Residues: CASSEGQGVGETQYF.